The entry that follows covers one TCR beta chain sequence. This CDR3 region has 17 residues. Trimming took 3 bases from V and 6 from J; bases not matched to a gene: 14. Germline assignment: CDR1 LNHNV and CDR2 YYDKDF (reference sequence). Sample-barcoded 5' priming and a J-beta primer mix drove a second PCR of about 6 to 11 cycles. TCRdb reprocessed the 5' RACE reads with MiXCR, giving one entry per CDR3 protein. This sample has about 680,000 distinct CDR3 sequences, with around half found just once. The source of the sample is a study of blood T cells in healthy people across ages. The rearrangement uses TRBV15 and TRBJ2-3; 8 nucleotides line up with TRBD1. The sequencing sample was made of blood. The source is a woman between 55 and 75 years old in good health. The CDR3, as DNA: TGTGCCACCAGCAGTTCTCCGGGACAGGACCCAGGGGATACGCAGTATTTT. It codes for CATSSSPGQDPGDTQYF.